Following are 30 T cell receptor beta chains from one sample sequenced in a study of blood T cells in healthy people across ages. A J-beta primer mix and a sample-barcoded 5' primer were used in a second PCR of roughly 7 to 12 cycles. TCRdb ran MiXCR on the 5' RACE reads and lists one entry per CDR3 protein. The sample has 1.5 million to 2 million distinct CDR3 sequences; roughly 28% are singletons. Sample: blood. Source of these receptors: a woman aged 25 to 39 in good health.

The chain is built from TRBV11-2 and TRBJ2-3, with TRBD2 matching over 7 bases. This CDR3 is 15 amino acids long. Germline loops: CDR1 SGHAT, CDR2 FQNNGV. The ends lost 4 bases at V and 2 bases at J; junction bases unmatched: 6. CDR3 coding DNA: TGTGCCAGCAGCTCGACCGGGACTATCACAGATACGCAGTATTTT. It specifies CASSSTGTITDTQYF.

The chain is built from TRBV30 and TRBJ2-7; 7 bases are a match to TRBD1. Germline CDR1 and CDR2: GTSNPN and SVGIG (reference sequence). This CDR3 is built from 14 residues. The V gene end was trimmed by 0 bases and the J gene end by 2 bases; junction bases not matched to a gene: 4. The DNA for the CDR3 is TGTGCCTGGAGTGTATACAGGGGCACCTACGAGCAGTACTTC. As protein: CAWSVYRGTYEQYF.

In its sample, this clonotype was seen a few times. The J gene is TRBJ1-1, the V gene TRBV6-6; 9 positions match TRBD1. The germline V gene encodes CDR1 MNHNY and CDR2 SVGAGI (reference sequence). The length of the CDR3 is 15 residues. V lost 0 bases and J lost 5; bases outside the gene matches: 4. The CDR3 DNA reads as TGTGCCAGCAGTTACTCGGGACAGGGTAAAACTGAAGCTTTCTTT. It is translated as CASSYSGQGKTEAFF.

This chain uses TRBV7-3 with TRBJ1-6; D may be TRBD1 (5 bases). V was trimmed by 4 bases and J by 10 bases, leaving 11 bases between them. Germline V gene data show CDR1 as SGHTA and CDR2 as FQGTGA. The CDR3 consists of 13 residues. The CDR3 nucleotides are TGTGCCAGCAGCTCAACCGGGACCTCACCCCTCCACTTT. This encodes CASSSTGTSPLHF. Together with reference TRBV7-3 and TRBJ1-6, the CDR3 gives the full variable domain: GAGVSQTPSNKVTEKGKYVELRCDPISGHTALYWYRQSLGQGPEFLIYFQGTGAADDSGLPNDRFFAVRPEGSVSTLKIQRTERGDSAVYLCASSSTGTSPLHFGNGTRLTVT.

A word on this clonotype: A read error may account for a junction end that differs from germline. The chain is built from TRBV7-2 and TRBJ2-6, with D tentatively TRBD1 (5 bases). This CDR3 region has 17 residues. CDR1 is SGHTA and CDR2 is FQGNSA in the germline V gene. DNA of the CDR3: TGTGCCAGCAGCTTAGACAGACTTAGCTCTGGGGCCGACGTCCTGACTTTC. Amino acid sequence: CASSLDRLSSGADVLTF. Full variable domain (remainder filled in from reference TRBV7-2 and TRBJ2-6): GAGVSQSPSNKVTEKGKDVELRCDPISGHTALYWYRQSLGQGLEFLIYFQGNSAPDKSGLPSDRFSAERTGGSVSTLTIQRTQQEDSAVYLCASSLDRLSSGADVLTFGAGSRLTVL.

The table lists this clonotype with many counts. The DNA of the CDR3 is TGTGCCAGCAGTTCCCTGGGCGGGGACGAGCAGTACTTC. Translated: CASSSLGGDEQYF. The chain couples TRBV6-5 to TRBJ2-7, with a possible D match to TRBD2 (6 bases). Germline values: CDR1 MNHEY, CDR2 SVGAGI. V gave up 4 bases and J gave up 5 bases, with 12 bases separating them. The CDR3 consists of 13 residues.

As regards this clonotype: This could be a read error, since a much larger clone is one nucleotide away. The CDR3 coding sequence is TGTGCCAGCGGGATGGATGGGAGGTTATTCTACGAGCAGTACTTC. As protein: CASGMDGRLFYEQYF. The chain has TRBV27 and TRBJ2-7; a weak D match, TRBD2 (6 bases). V lost 8 bases and J lost 3, with 20 bases in between. Germline assignment: CDR1 MNHEY and CDR2 SMNVEV (reference sequence). The CDR3 is 15 amino acids.

With respect to this clonotype: A much larger clone sits a single nucleotide away, making a read error possible. The rearrangement uses TRBV7-3 and TRBJ2-1; D is possibly TRBD1 or TRBD2 (5 bases each). The CDR3 runs to 15 residues. Germline V CDR1 and CDR2: SGHTA, FQGTGA. CDR3 coding DNA: TGTACCAGCAGCTCCTCCGGGACGGTGGACAATGAGCAGTTCTTC. Its translation is CTSSSSGTVDNEQFF.

The V gene is TRBV7-8, the J gene TRBJ1-1, with D unresolved. This CDR3 contains 16 residues. The germline V gene has CDR1 SGHVS and CDR2 FQNEAQ. Trimming removed 3 bases at V and 0 bases at J, with 14 bases between. The DNA for the CDR3 is TGTGCCAGCAGCTTCAGCGTCGGGTACTTGAACACTGAAGCTTTCTTT. Protein sequence: CASSFSVGYLNTEAFF.

The V gene is TRBV2, the J gene TRBJ2-5; 7 nucleotides line up with TRBD2. This CDR3 has 14 amino acids. Trimming at V came to 1 base and at J to 9 bases, leaving 8 bases not matched to a gene. Germline values: CDR1 SNHLY, CDR2 FYNNEI. The CDR3 sequence is CASSEVGGRGAQYF. The CDR3 DNA follows: TGTGCCAGCAGTGAAGTCGGGGGTCGGGGGGCCCAGTACTTC.

The sample holds many counts of this clonotype. V usage is TRBV18 and J usage is TRBJ1-2, with 7 bases aligning to TRBD1. The J segment lost 5 bases and the V segment lost 5 bases, leaving 14 bases of the junction unmatched. In germline, CDR1 is KGHSH, CDR2 LQKENI. The CDR3 has 16 residues. Here the CDR3 DNA reads TGTGCCAGCTCATCGACCCCCACAGGGGAAGGGTATGGCTACACCTTC. It translates to CASSSTPTGEGYGYTF.

This clonotype was counted only a few times. The chain is built from TRBV5-1 and TRBJ2-6, with TRBD2 as a possible D gene (5 bases). V was pared by 6 bases and J by 2 bases, with 15 bases between. This CDR3 is built from 16 residues. Germline assignment: CDR1 SGHRS and CDR2 YFSETQ. CDR3 DNA: TGCGCCAGCACGGGAATTTCCCTTGCTGGGGCCAACGTCCTGACTTTC. Encoded protein: CASTGISLAGANVLTF.

This clonotype was seen at least ten times. The chain combines TRBV20-1 with TRBJ2-1; D possibly matches TRBD1 or TRBD2 (6 bases each). V dropped 6 bases and J dropped 8 bases, with 26 bases sitting between them. Germline assignment: CDR1 DFQATT and CDR2 SNEGSKA (reference sequence). This CDR3 region has 16 residues. The CDR3 sequence: CSALGTLKGVLDEQFF. The CDR3 DNA sequence: TGCAGTGCCCTTGGGACTCTTAAGGGGGTTCTCGATGAGCAGTTCTTC.

The sample holds many counts of this clonotype. The rearrangement links TRBV4-3 to TRBJ2-7; 8 bases are shared with TRBD1. J was trimmed by 3 bases and V by 0 bases; bases with no gene match: 10. This CDR3 contains 17 residues. Germline CDR1 is LGHNA and CDR2 is YSLEER. In nucleotides, the CDR3 is TGCGCCAGCAGCCAAGAGGGCACCGGGACAGGATTCTACGAGCAGTACTTC. Translating gives CASSQEGTGTGFYEQYF.

This clonotype was counted a few times. The chain has TRBV6-6 and TRBJ1-4; maybe TRBD1 (5 bases). Trimming shortened V by 2 bases and J by 7 bases, and 8 bases separated the two germline ends. This CDR3 region has 13 residues. Germline-derived CDR1 and CDR2 are MNHNY and SVGAGI (reference sequence). The CDR3: CASSYGQGEKLFF. The CDR3 region has the DNA TGTGCCAGCAGTTACGGGCAGGGTGAAAAACTGTTTTTT.

This clonotype appeared many times. V usage is TRBV29-1 and J usage is TRBJ2-5, with D possibly called TRBD1 or TRBD2 (6 bases each). The length of the CDR3 is 14 residues. CDR1 is SQVTM and CDR2 is ANQGSEA in the germline V gene. The V and J ends lost 6 bases and 2 bases respectively, with 16 bases between them. The CDR3 spells CSVAKGGAQETQYF. CDR3 DNA: TGCAGCGTCGCTAAGGGGGGTGCGCAAGAGACCCAGTACTTC.

This chain joins TRBV11-2 and TRBJ2-5; 10 nucleotides agree with TRBD2. The ends lost 1 base at V and 11 bases at J; junction bases unmatched: 16. There are 17 residues in the CDR3. Germline CDR1 and CDR2: SGHAT and FQNNGV. The DNA for the CDR3 is TGTGCCAGCAGCTTAGCCGCTAGCGGGGGCCCCTCAAATGAGCAGTACTTC. It translates to CASSLAASGGPSNEQYF.

This clonotype has a count of ten or more. CDR3: CSAVADQNDEQYF. The CDR3 DNA follows: TGCAGTGCCGTAGCCGACCAGAACGACGAGCAGTACTTC. The chain joins TRBV20-1 to TRBJ2-7; no firm D call. Deletions cut 6 bases from V and 5 bases from J, with 17 bases between. Per germline, CDR1 DFQATT and CDR2 SNEGSKA (reference sequence). The CDR3 consists of 13 residues.

The chain is built from TRBV12-3 or TRBV12-4 and TRBJ1-6; 8 bases match TRBD1. With 5 bases clipped from V and 8 bases from J, the junction kept 8 bases outside the gene matches. This CDR3 is built from 15 residues. CDR3 bases: TGTGCCAGCAGTCCGCAGGGGGCATTGGATTCACCCCTCCACTTT. Residues: CASSPQGALDSPLHF.

This clonotype appeared many times. The chain employs TRBV20-1 and TRBJ2-7, with 11 bases aligning to TRBD2. V was clipped by 1 base and J by 3 bases; unmatched bases: 5. The CDR3 is 15 residues long. Germline CDR1 and CDR2: DFQATT and SNEGSKA (reference sequence). CDR3: CSARGSGTSGYEQYF. DNA of the CDR3: TGCAGTGCTAGAGGAAGCGGGACTAGCGGCTACGAGCAGTACTTC.

The chain employs TRBV2 and TRBJ1-1, with D possibly TRBD1 on 5 matching bases. The CDR3 covers 12 residues. The germline CDR1 and CDR2 sequences are SNHLY and FYNNEI. V lost 8 bases, J lost 1 base, and 8 bases lay in between. DNA of the CDR3: TGTGCCAGCGGGGGAGAGAACACTGAAGCTTTCTTT. This sequence encodes CASGGENTEAFF.

At least ten counts were recorded for this clonotype. This sequence joins TRBV7-2 and TRBJ2-3; 8 bases match TRBD2. The length of the CDR3 is 14 residues. V dropped 6 bases and J dropped 5; count of bases not matched to a gene: 7. Germline values: CDR1 SGHTA, CDR2 FQGNSA. The CDR3 bases are TGTGCCAGCAGACGGGGGGGTAATGTAGATACGCAGTATTTT. This translates into CASRRGGNVDTQYF.

This clonotype was picked up a small number of times. The chain is built from TRBV20-1 and TRBJ2-3, with D possibly matching TRBD2 (5 bases). The length of the CDR3 is 13 residues. Germline CDR1 reads DFQATT; CDR2 reads SNEGSKA (reference sequence). Trimming left V 5 bases short and J 5 bases short, with 14 bases between. The chain's CDR3 is CSALGKRLDTQYF. In DNA, the CDR3 is TGCAGTGCTCTCGGCAAGCGGTTAGATACGCAGTATTTT.

The chain combines TRBV3-1 with TRBJ1-2, with D tentatively TRBD1 (6 bases). V was clipped by 7 bases and J by 7 bases, with 16 bases between them. CDR1 and CDR2 from the germline V gene are LGHDT and YNNKEL (reference sequence). The CDR3 is 13 amino acids. CDR3 bases: TGTGCCAGCACCCTACAGGGTACGGGTGGCTACACCTTC. It specifies CASTLQGTGGYTF.

The J gene is TRBJ1-2, the V gene TRBV30; D remains unclear. This CDR3 region has 12 residues. Trimming removed 0 bases from V and 4 bases from J, with 6 bases in between. Germline lookup yields CDR1 GTSNPN and CDR2 SVGIG (reference sequence). The CDR3 DNA is TGTGCCTGGAGTGTATATATCTATGGCTACACCTTC. It encodes CAWSVYIYGYTF.

In regard to this clonotype: A much larger clone sits a single nucleotide away, making a read error possible. The V call is TRBV29-1, the J call TRBJ2-1; 7 bases match TRBD1. V lost 7 bases and J lost 10; bases outside the gene matches: 19. Germline CDR1 reads SQVTM; CDR2 reads ANQGSEA. The CDR3 contains 15 residues. The CDR3 here is CSALKLGRGGYEQFF. CDR3 in DNA: TGCAGCGCATTGAAATTGGGACGAGGGGGCTACGAGCAGTTCTTC.

The chain joins TRBV2 to TRBJ2-4; D might be TRBD1 or TRBD2, each matching 5 bases. The CDR3 is made up of 13 amino acids. With 1 base removed from V and 13 bases from J, the gap between germline ends came to 14 bases. The germline V gene has CDR1 SNHLY and CDR2 FYNNEI. Written as DNA, the CDR3 is TGTGCCAGCAGTGAAGGGACACGAGGGGAGCAGTACTTC. As protein: CASSEGTRGEQYF. Drawing the rest from reference TRBV2 and TRBJ2-4, the complete variable domain is EPEVTQTPSHQVTQMGQEVILRCVPISNHLYFYWYRQILGQKVEFLVSFYNNEISEKSEIFDDQFSVERPDGSNFTLKIRSTKLEDSAMYFCASSEGTRGEQYFGAGTRLSVL.

At least ten counts were recorded for this clonotype. The chain combines TRBV4-3 with TRBJ2-1, with D uncertain. Trimming left V 4 bases short and J 0 bases short, with 13 bases between. This CDR3 region has 16 residues. The germline gives CDR1 LGHNA, CDR2 YSLEER. In nucleotides, the CDR3 is TGCGCCAGCAGCCCTTCCGGCGCCAGCTCCTACAATGAGCAGTTCTTC. The encoded protein is CASSPSGASSYNEQFF.

This clonotype was seen more than once but under ten times. This CDR3 is CASSLTNWGANVLTF. CDR3 DNA: TGTGCCAGCAGCTTGACCAATTGGGGGGCCAACGTCCTGACTTTC. The genes are TRBV5-5 and TRBJ2-6; D unclear. Trimming took off 1 base at V and 4 bases at J, with 9 bases between the two ends. Germline V gives CDR1 SGHKS, CDR2 YYEKEE (reference sequence). The CDR3 spans 15 residues.

This clonotype was counted at least ten times. V gene TRBV12-3 or TRBV12-4 combines with J gene TRBJ2-7; a possible D gene is TRBD1 (6 bases). V gave up 5 bases and J gave up 7 bases, with 15 bases separating them. CDR3 length equals 13 residues. The CDR3 loop is CASSTGQFEEQYF. CDR3 nucleotide sequence: TGTGCCAGCAGTACCGGACAGTTCGAGGAGCAGTACTTC.